The clone carrying this T cell receptor beta chain was counted a few times. The antigen remains undetermined. The sample comes from a study of human T cells and chemical hapten exposure. General study results and limits: Alopecia was present in the donors, so their immune response may differ from healthy people's. TCRs exceeding a frequency of 1 in 1000 stayed unchanged under DPC sensitization.

Using its own MiXCR run on the RACE reads, TCRdb lists one record per CDR3 protein. The table has about 270,000 distinct CDR3 sequences, roughly 8% seen once. V was pared by 5 bases and J by 1 base, with 15 bases between. CDR1 and CDR2 from the germline V gene are SQVTM and ANQGSEA. The CDR3 covers 14 residues. As for time point: pre-sensitization, week 0. Sample treatment: therapeutic diphenylcyclopropenone sensitization with weekly scalp DPC. This TCR was recovered from a man aged 18 to 29 with alopecia areata. Some clones in this sample may be carry-over from other donors' samples. The sequencing here drew on whole blood, taken in connection with sensitization to the hapten diphenylcyclopropenone (DPC). The chain joins TRBV29-1 to TRBJ2-7, with D hard to call. CDR3 nucleotide sequence: TGCAGCGTTTTATCCCTCACAGATTCCTACGAGCAGTACTTC. Its protein is CSVLSLTDSYEQYF.